Below, 23 T cell receptor beta chains from the same sample are listed, as sequenced in a study of T cell responses to AZD1222 COVID-19 vaccine (dated by TCRdb to about 2021). The method was the immunoSEQ multiplex PCR assay. Imported from immuneACCESS, the table was reduced by TCRdb to in-frame sequences with V and J called. These copies leave out some clones; in studies compared against another copy, an unresolved V gene accounts for under half, and the cause of the remainder is not known. The sample has 85,000 to 130,000 clones on record, 75% to 90% of them singletons. The ten top clones hold over 15% of the sample. The time point tag for this specimen amounts to: baseline before first vaccination. Source: peripheral blood, taken on day 0 of AZD1222 vaccination. These receptors originate from an adult in good health.

This sequence joins TRBV29-1 and TRBJ2-3; D perhaps matches TRBD2 (7 bases). CDR1 and CDR2 from the germline V gene are SQVTM and ANQGSEA. The CDR3 is 17 amino acids. The V end was cut by 0 bases, the J end by 2 bases, with 18 bases between. The CDR3 sequence: CSVEDWERGGATDTQYF. CDR3 sequence (DNA): TGCAGCGTTGAAGATTGGGAAAGGGGGGGGGCCACAGATACGCAGTATTTT.

This chain links TRBV18 with TRBJ1-1; TRBD1 matches at 10 bases. The CDR3 contains 15 residues. Germline trimming cut 6 bases from V and 4 bases from J; bases unmatched to any gene: 8. CDR1 and CDR2 (germline): KGHSH, LQKENI. The DNA of the CDR3 is TGTGCCAGCTCCCCGGGGACAGGGGTTAGCACTGAAGCTTTCTTT. Amino acid sequence: CASSPGTGVSTEAFF.

This chain uses TRBV11-2 with TRBJ1-2; D not resolved. The CDR3 is 11 residues long. V was clipped by 5 bases and J by 2 bases, with 3 bases between them. Germline CDR1 is SGHAT and CDR2 is FQNNGV. The CDR3: CASSRNYGYTF. Here the CDR3 DNA reads TGTGCCAGCAGCCGGAACTATGGCTACACCTTC.

About this clone: The sample holds other DNA sequences that translate to the same CDR3. CDR3 protein: CASSLLGQPQHF. Written as DNA, the CDR3 is TGTGCCAGCAGTTTATTGGGTCAGCCCCAGCATTTT. The genes are TRBV12-3 or TRBV12-4 and TRBJ1-5; no firm D call. This CDR3 is built from 12 residues. The V end lost 2 bases, the J end lost 6 bases, and 5 bases lay between the germline ends.

The rearrangement uses TRBV27 and TRBJ1-5; a possible D gene is TRBD1 (5 bases). Germline lookup yields CDR1 MNHEY and CDR2 SMNVEV (reference sequence). The V gene lost 0 bases and the J gene lost 4 bases, with 10 bases spanning the gap. This CDR3 spans 15 amino acids. The CDR3 region is CASSLSRGGNQPQHF. CDR3 coding DNA: TGTGCCAGCAGTTTATCGCGCGGGGGAAATCAGCCCCAGCATTTT.

The table lists this clone with a few counts. The J gene is TRBJ1-1, the V gene TRBV6-4, with 10 bases matching TRBD1. CDR1 is MRHNA, CDR2 SNTAGT, per germline. The CDR3 is 16 amino acids. Trimming took 3 bases from V and 4 from J; bases not matched to a gene: 8. The CDR3, as DNA: TGTGCCAGCAGTGAATACGGACAGGGGGAATCCACTGAAGCTTTCTTT. This translates into CASSEYGQGESTEAFF.

This clone turned up a few times. The rearrangement links TRBV6-5 to TRBJ2-2, with D unclear. The CDR3 contains 12 residues. V was shortened by 6 bases and J by 1 base, with 3 bases between the two germline ends. Germline CDR1 and CDR2: MNHEY and SVGAGI. DNA of the CDR3: TGTGCCAGCAGAGGGAACACCGGGGAGCTGTTTTTT. This codes for CASRGNTGELFF.

The CDR3 nucleotides are TGCGCCAGCAGCTTGGTAGCGGGGGGCCCGGGGGGCACAGATACGCAGTATTTT. It translates to CASSLVAGGPGGTDTQYF. J is TRBJ2-3 and V is TRBV5-1; TRBD2 matches 10 bases. This CDR3 has 18 residues. The germline V gene has CDR1 SGHRS and CDR2 YFSETQ. V shed 0 bases, J shed 1 base, and the junction held 8 bases outside the gene matches.

The V gene is TRBV25-1, the J gene TRBJ1-2, with 8 bases fitting TRBD1. Germline lookup yields CDR1 MGHDK and CDR2 SYGVNS. V was clipped by 1 base and J by 4 bases; unmatched bases: 8. This CDR3 region has 16 residues. In DNA form, the CDR3 reads TGTGCCAGCAGTGAATTTCGGACAGGGTGCCCCTATGGCTACACCTTC. This codes for CASSEFRTGCPYGYTF.

V gene TRBV19 combines with J gene TRBJ2-7, with D possibly TRBD1 on 5 matching bases. This CDR3 has 16 residues. The ends were cut back, 0 bases at V and 2 bases at J, with 14 bases in the middle. Per germline, CDR1 LNHDA and CDR2 SQIVND (reference sequence). CDR3: CASSIEMTVLPYEQYF. The CDR3 DNA reads TGTGCCAGTAGTATAGAGATGACAGTCCTACCCTACGAGCAGTACTTC.

The V gene is TRBV6-5, the J gene TRBJ1-1; 9 nucleotides align to TRBD1. CDR1 is MNHEY and CDR2 is SVGAGI in the germline V gene. Trimming removed 8 bases from V and 10 bases from J; junction bases left unmatched: 5. The CDR3 contains 11 residues. CDR3 protein: CASWKGQGAFF. DNA for the CDR3: TGTGCCAGCTGGAAGGGACAGGGAGCTTTCTTT.

The CDR3 region is CASSYGGVDTQYF. CDR3 DNA sequence: TGTGCCAGCAGTTACGGGGGGGTTGATACGCAGTATTTT. J is TRBJ2-3 and V is TRBV6-6, with 7 bases aligning to TRBD2. CDR3 length: 13 amino acids. Germline V gene sequence: CDR1 MNHNY, CDR2 SVGAGI (reference sequence). With 2 bases clipped from V and 6 bases from J, the junction kept 2 bases outside the gene matches.

The chain recombines TRBV15 with TRBJ1-2, with D possibly TRBD1 on 6 matching bases. The length of the CDR3 is 15 residues. Per the germline V gene, CDR1 is LNHNV and CDR2 is YYDKDF (reference sequence). Deletions cut 1 base from V and 5 bases from J, with 14 bases between. The CDR3 here is CATSRARGAAYGYTF. The CDR3 nucleotides are TGTGCCACCAGCAGAGCTCGGGGGGCCGCATATGGCTACACCTTC.

The J gene is TRBJ1-3, the V gene TRBV5-4; no clear D gene. The CDR3 runs 16 residues. V was clipped by 7 bases and J by 0 bases, with 17 bases between them. The V gene's germline CDR1 is SGHNT and CDR2 YYREEE (reference sequence). The DNA for the CDR3 is TGTGCCAGCTCCAACCCAGTCCGTGACTCTGGAAACACCATATATTTT. It translates to CASSNPVRDSGNTIYF.

This chain connects TRBV9 to TRBJ1-2, with a weak D call TRBD1 (5 bases). Germline lookup yields CDR1 SGDLS and CDR2 YYNGEE. This CDR3 comprises 15 residues. V shed 0 bases and J shed 3 bases, with 12 bases lying between them. The CDR3 spells CASSVDPGPDYGYTF. The DNA of the CDR3 is TGTGCCAGCAGCGTAGATCCGGGACCGGACTATGGCTACACCTTC. Full variable domain (remainder filled in from reference TRBV9 and TRBJ1-2): DSGVTQTPKHLITATGQRVTLRCSPRSGDLSVYWYQQSLDQGLQFLIQYYNGEERAKGNILERFSAQQFPDLHSELNLSSLELGDSALYFCASSVDPGPDYGYTFGSGTRLTVV.

This sequence joins TRBV30 and TRBJ2-1; TRBD2 agrees at 9 bases. This CDR3 comprises 14 residues. Germline V CDR1 and CDR2: GTSNPN, SVGIG (reference sequence). V dropped 5 bases and J dropped 6; count of bases not matched to a gene: 8. In nucleotides, the CDR3 is TGTGCCTGGGGGCGGGGGGGTTCGGGCAATGAGCAGTTCTTC. It is translated as CAWGRGGSGNEQFF.

This sequence joins TRBV7-9 and TRBJ2-3, with 8 bases identical to TRBD1. CDR3 length equals 14 residues. Germline-derived CDR1 and CDR2 are SEHNR and FQNEAQ (reference sequence). The V gene end was trimmed by 4 bases and the J gene end by 6 bases; junction bases not matched to a gene: 6. The CDR3 sequence is CASSSDREKDTQYF. DNA of the CDR3: TGTGCCAGCAGCTCGGACAGGGAAAAGGATACGCAGTATTTT.

V usage is TRBV6-5 and J usage is TRBJ2-1, with unresolved D. V lost 2 bases and J 2 bases, leaving 10 bases between the germline ends. The CDR3 spans 15 residues. Germline CDR1 reads MNHEY; CDR2 reads SVGAGI. This CDR3 is CASSYASEPYNEQFF. The DNA for the CDR3 is TGTGCCAGCAGTTACGCAAGCGAGCCCTACAATGAGCAGTTCTTC.

V and J are TRBV15 and TRBJ2-2; maybe TRBD1 (5 bases). CDR3 length: 16 residues. The V and J ends lost 3 bases and 2 bases respectively, with 13 bases between them. Germline lookup yields CDR1 LNHNV and CDR2 YYDKDF (reference sequence). The CDR3 DNA sequence: TGTGCCACCAGCAGCGTAGGGGATATTAACACCGGGGAGCTGTTTTTT. Its protein product is CATSSVGDINTGELFF.

This clone turned up a few times. The V and J genes are TRBV11-2 and TRBJ1-4; TRBD1 might be the D (6 bases). The CDR3 totals 15 residues. The V gene's germline CDR1 is SGHAT and CDR2 FQNNGV. V was cut by 4 bases and J by 7 bases, with 16 bases left in between. CDR3 region: CASSSQGLGGEKLFF. The CDR3 DNA follows: TGTGCCAGCAGCTCACAGGGTTTAGGGGGTGAAAAACTGTTTTTT.

The gene calls are TRBV19 and TRBJ1-1; 9 bases are a match to TRBD1. The V gene's germline CDR1 is LNHDA and CDR2 SQIVND (reference sequence). This CDR3 contains 15 residues. V lost 4 bases, J lost 4 bases, and 7 bases stayed unmatched. The CDR3 DNA reads as TGTGCCAGTAGTAGCCCATGGACAGGGGTCACTGAAGCTTTCTTT. Amino acids: CASSSPWTGVTEAFF.

The V call is TRBV18, the J call TRBJ1-3; D gene uncertain. Germline V gene lookup returns CDR1 KGHSH and CDR2 LQKENI. V was pared by 6 bases and J by 1 base, with 10 bases between. This CDR3 is 14 amino acids long. In nucleotides, the CDR3 is TGTGCCAGCTCCCCGACCGATTCTGGAAACACCATATATTTT. Amino acid sequence: CASSPTDSGNTIYF.

The chain links TRBV5-8 to TRBJ2-5; possible D gene TRBD2, 5 bases. Germline loops: CDR1 SGHTS, CDR2 YDEGEE. The germline V and J ends were trimmed by 4 bases and 7 bases, with 11 bases remaining between them. The CDR3 length is 12 residues. The CDR3 protein is CASSLPRGTQYF. DNA for the CDR3: TGTGCCAGCAGCCTACCTCGGGGGACCCAGTACTTC.